This T cell receptor beta chain was identified in a study of cytomegalovirus exposure and HLA in healthy donors. Study-wide context: HLA-typed donors were the source of approximately 85 million unique TCRs held in an early data release. Findings and limits, study-wide: Roughly uniform depth of sequencing across donors was assumed in presence/absence analyses. Rarity held for most TCR sequences, but there were some public TCRs that occurred in many donors.

Concerning this clone: Its antigen is still unknown.

PCR was performed using 60 Vbeta and 13 Jbeta primers. Assay used: immunoSEQ multiplex PCR; TCRdb lists only in-frame clones, some missing. The sample consists of 180,000 or so clones, about four fifths of them appearing once. This CDR3 spans 13 amino acids. J was trimmed by 9 bases and V by 5 bases; bases with no gene match: 6. Germline CDR1 is MNHEY and CDR2 is SVGAGI. The TCR was taken from a boy aged 2 to 9 in good health and CMV-seronegative. Specimen: PBMCs. This sequence joins TRBV6-5 and TRBJ2-1; TRBD2 aligns across 8 bases. The CDR3 sequence: CASSPGLGVEQFF. In nucleotides, the CDR3 is TGTGCCAGCAGTCCGGGACTAGGGGTTGAGCAGTTCTTC.